A selection of T cell receptor beta chains follows, all from one sample in a study of neurological immune-mediated disorders. MiXCR, applied by TCRdb to the 5' RACE reads, yields one record per CDR3 protein. The data contain under 65,000 distinct CDR3 sequences, nearly 25% of them singletons. The sample consisted of PBMCs. These TCRs come from a man between 60 and 75 years old with HTLV-1-associated myelopathy (HAM/TSP). The CDR3 runs from the conserved cysteine through the conserved F or W. The order of the fields is clone size, D gene, J gene, V gene, CDR3 protein, CDR3 DNA. D genes are given only for firm matches. Only part of the rows carry a size: once, few, many, or a class if the clone is expanded.

-	-	TRBJ2-7	TRBV18	CASSRTDSYEQYF	TGTGCCAGCTCAAGGACGGATTCCTACGAGCAGTACTTC
-	TRBD2	TRBJ2-3	TRBV5-1	CASSFLAGGISTDTQYF	TGCGCCAGCAGCTTCCTAGCGGGTGGGATAAGCACAGATACGCAGTATTTT
few	-	TRBJ2-4	TRBV11-2	CASSLLRSIAKNIQYF	TGTGCCAGCAGCTTACTCAGGAGTATAGCCAAAAACATTCAGTACTTC
many	-	TRBJ1-5	TRBV5-8	CASSLAGRDQPQHF	TGTGCCAGCAGCTTGGCCGGGAGGGATCAGCCCCAGCATTTT
many	-	TRBJ1-1	TRBV5-1	CASSLAGQPEAFF	TGCGCCAGCAGCTTGGCCGGTCAGCCTGAAGCTTTCTTT
many	TRBD1	TRBJ2-3	TRBV12-3/TRBV12-4	CASRSPGQGADTQYF	TGTGCCAGCAGATCTCCGGGACAGGGGGCTGATACGCAGTATTTT
many	-	TRBJ1-6	TRBV25-1	CASSDPGYNSPLHF	TGTGCCAGCAGTGATCCGGGGTATAATTCACCCCTCCACTTT
many	-	TRBJ1-5	TRBV2	CASSRDGNDQPQHF	TGTGCCAGCAGTCGAGACGGGAACGACCAGCCCCAGCATTTT
-	-	TRBJ2-3	TRBV3-1	CASSPGQTSTDTQYF	TGTGCCAGCAGCCCAGGCCAGACTAGCACAGATACGCAGTATTTT
many	TRBD1	TRBJ1-1	TRBV20-1	CSAPGQLAFEAFF	TGCAGTGCTCCGGGACAGTTGGCCTTTGAAGCTTTCTTT
many	TRBD2	TRBJ2-1	TRBV3-1	CASSQVGGGEQFF	TGTGCCAGCAGCCAAGTGGGGGGAGGGGAGCAGTTCTTC
few	TRBD2	TRBJ2-7	TRBV4-1	CASSLSGRFSYEQYF	TGCGCCAGCAGCCTTAGCGGGAGATTCTCCTACGAGCAGTACTTC
-	-	TRBJ2-7	TRBV20-1	CSASGGVNSYEHYF	TGCAGTGCTAGTGGCGGGGTCAACTCCTACGAGCATTACTTC
many	-	TRBJ1-2	TRBV7-9	CASSGHRGKTNYGYTF	TGTGCCAGCAGCGGTCACCGGGGCAAAACTAACTATGGCTACACCTTC
many	-	TRBJ2-2	TRBV29-1	CSVERDSRTGELFF	TGCAGCGTTGAACGGGACTCCCGCACCGGGGAGCTGTTTTTT
-	-	TRBJ2-5	TRBV9	CASSALPVRETQYF	TGTGCCAGCAGCGCTTTACCCGTTCGAGAGACCCAGTACTTC
-	TRBD2	TRBJ2-6	TRBV19	CASSMSSGGSSGANVLTF	TGTGCCAGTAGTATGTCTAGCGGGGGCAGCTCTGGGGCCAACGTCCTGACTTTC
-	TRBD1	TRBJ1-1	TRBV20-1	CSARIDRAYYEAFF	TGCAGTGCTAGAATAGACAGGGCCTACTATGAAGCTTTCTTT
-	-	TRBJ1-5	TRBV15	CSNQPQHF	TGTAGCAATCAGCCCCAGCATTTT
-	-	TRBJ2-3	TRBV21-1	CASPGTSTDTQYF	TGTGCCAGCCCGGGGACTAGCACAGATACGCAGTATTTT
-	-	TRBJ1-1	TRBV6-5	CVIRRARGWDTEAFF	TGTGTCATCAGGCGGGCCCGGGGCTGGGACACTGAAGCTTTCTTT
many	TRBD2	TRBJ2-1	TRBV12-3/TRBV12-4	CASSSLAGGHEQFF	TGTGCCAGCAGTTCTCTAGCGGGAGGGCATGAGCAGTTCTTC
-	TRBD1	TRBJ1-1	TRBV5-5	CASSPNRGRLDTEAFF	TGTGCCAGCAGCCCTAACAGGGGGCGGCTGGACACTGAAGCTTTCTTT
many	-	TRBJ1-1	TRBV9	CASSVGGESTEAFF	TGTGCCAGCAGCGTAGGTGGGGAGAGCACTGAAGCTTTCTTT
-	-	TRBJ2-5	TRBV20-1	CSASETGKSQYF	TGCAGTGCTAGTGAGACAGGCAAGTCCCAGTACTTC
once	-	TRBJ2-7	TRBV10-3	CAISEARGLYEQYF	TGTGCCATCAGTGAGGCCAGGGGACTCTACGAGCAGTACTTC
medium-sized	-	TRBJ2-5	TRBV5-1	CASSLDSQQETQYF	TGCGCCAGCAGCTTGGACTCCCAGCAAGAGACCCAGTACTTC
-	TRBD1	TRBJ1-2	TRBV15	CATSSRDRAYGYTF	TGTGCCACCAGCAGCCGGGACAGGGCCTATGGCTACACCTTC
few	-	TRBJ2-7	TRBV5-1	CASSSEMYEQYF	TGCGCCAGCAGCTCCGAGATGTACGAGCAGTACTTC
many	TRBD2	TRBJ2-7	TRBV5-1	CASSTSLGGSIDEQYF	TGCGCCAGCAGCACCTCATTGGGGGGGTCGATCGACGAGCAGTACTTC
many	-	TRBJ1-6	TRBV5-1	CASGEGHNSPLHF	TGCGCCAGCGGAGAGGGGCATAATTCACCCCTCCACTTT
many	-	TRBJ1-4	TRBV20-1	CSASIGVEKLFF	TGCAGTGCTAGTATCGGGGTGGAAAAACTGTTTTTT
many	-	TRBJ2-3	TRBV3-1	CASSQTGGSTDTQYF	TGTGCCAGCAGCCAAACGGGCGGTAGCACAGATACGCAGTATTTT
many	TRBD2	TRBJ2-5	TRBV7-2	CASSSKGRVTGATQYF	TGTGCCAGCAGCTCTAAAGGGAGGGTCACCGGGGCGACCCAGTACTTC
-	-	TRBJ2-3	TRBV28	CASSLPKADTQYF	TGTGCCAGCAGTCTCCCGAAGGCAGATACGCAGTATTTT
many	-	TRBJ2-5	TRBV20-1	CSARGEGQETQYF	TGCAGTGCTAGAGGCGAAGGGCAAGAGACCCAGTACTTC
many	-	TRBJ1-5	TRBV5-1	CASSLGSDQPQHF	TGCGCCAGCAGCTTGGGTTCGGATCAGCCCCAGCATTTT
many	TRBD2	TRBJ2-1	TRBV11-3	CASSSSGTSGRGEQFF	TGTGCCAGCAGCTCTTCCGGGACTAGCGGGAGAGGTGAGCAGTTCTTC
medium-sized	-	TRBJ1-2	TRBV2	CASSERGAEGYTF	TGTGCCAGCAGTGAAAGGGGGGCGGAAGGCTACACCTTC
many	TRBD2	TRBJ2-2	TRBV7-9	CASSGLAGGRNTGELFF	TGTGCCAGCAGCGGACTAGCGGGAGGGAGGAACACCGGGGAGCTGTTTTTT
many	TRBD2	TRBJ2-1	TRBV7-8	CASSPRGASGRAGNEQFF	TGTGCCAGCAGCCCCCGAGGGGCTAGCGGGAGGGCCGGGAATGAGCAGTTCTTC
many	-	TRBJ2-3	TRBV10-3	CAISEGASSTDTQYF	TGTGCCATCAGTGAGGGGGCGTCTAGCACAGATACGCAGTATTTT
many	-	TRBJ1-1	TRBV15	CATSREHPPGVSGTEAFF	TGTGCCACCAGCCGAGAACACCCACCGGGAGTATCGGGCACTGAAGCTTTCTTT
many	-	TRBJ1-1	TRBV2	CASSEQGMGTEAFF	TGTGCCAGCAGTGAACAGGGAATGGGGACTGAAGCTTTCTTT
-	-	TRBJ1-4	TRBV4-1	CASSPSGVANEKLFF	TGCGCCAGCAGCCCCTCGGGGGTAGCTAATGAAAAACTGTTTTTT
-	-	TRBJ2-3	TRBV3-1	CASSQFGDTQYF	TGTGCCAGCAGCCAATTTGGAGATACGCAGTATTTT
-	TRBD2	TRBJ2-1	TRBV12-3/TRBV12-4	CASSLDAGGYSEQFF	TGTGCCAGCAGTTTAGATGCGGGAGGCTACTCTGAGCAGTTCTTC
medium-sized	-	TRBJ1-2	TRBV29-1	CSVGGYYGYTF	TGCAGCGTTGGCGGGTACTATGGCTACACCTTC
many	-	TRBJ2-7	TRBV7-9	CASSLALNRGKFHEQYF	TGTGCCAGCAGCTTAGCGCTAAATAGGGGAAAGTTCCACGAGCAGTACTTC
-	-	TRBJ2-1	TRBV5-1	CASSQTGSYNEQFF	TGCGCCAGCAGTCAGACAGGTAGCTACAATGAGCAGTTCTTC
many	-	TRBJ1-3	TRBV7-9	CASRLAGNTIYF	TGTGCCAGCAGATTAGCTGGAAACACCATATATTTT
-	-	TRBJ2-7	TRBV7-8	CASGTGPTYEQYF	TGTGCCAGCGGGACGGGTCCGACCTACGAGCAGTACTTC
many	-	TRBJ1-5	TRBV20-1	CSAHQGINQPQHF	TGCAGTGCTCATCAGGGTATCAATCAGCCCCAGCATTTT